The next 18 T cell receptor beta chains were all read from a single sample in a study of cytomegalovirus exposure and HLA in healthy donors. PCR primers comprised 60 Vbeta and 13 Jbeta primers. Sequencing was performed with immunoSEQ multiplex PCR; in TCRdb, only in-frame clones are kept and a portion is missing. The data hold around 170,000 clones, with 65% to 85% observed a single time. The sample taken for sequencing was PBMCs. These receptor sequences come from a woman younger than 35 in good health and CMV-seronegative.

The chain carries TRBV7-9 and TRBJ2-3; no definite D call. CDR3 size: 13 residues. In germline, CDR1 is SEHNR, CDR2 FQNEAQ (reference sequence). Trimming took 4 bases from V and 3 from J, leaving 8 bases between them. The CDR3 sequence is CASSSAGTDTQYF. The CDR3 DNA reads as TGTGCCAGCAGCTCTGCAGGTACAGATACGCAGTATTTT.

V and J are TRBV2 and TRBJ1-2; 7 positions match TRBD1. The CDR3 runs to 14 residues. Germline CDR1 and CDR2: SNHLY and FYNNEI. The V segment lost 4 bases and the J segment 1 base; nucleotides outside the gene matches: 3. The CDR3 loop reads CASSVAGGNYGYTF. CDR3 bases: TGTGCCAGCAGTGTCGCAGGGGGTAACTATGGCTACACCTTC. Drawing the rest from reference TRBV2 and TRBJ1-2, the complete variable domain is EPEVTQTPSHQVTQMGQEVILRCVPISNHLYFYWYRQILGQKVEFLVSFYNNEISEKSEIFDDQFSVERPDGSNFTLKIRSTKLEDSAMYFCASSVAGGNYGYTFGSGTRLTVV.

The rearrangement uses TRBV4-1 and TRBJ2-3; a possible D gene is TRBD2 (6 bases). Germline loops: CDR1 MGHRA, CDR2 YSYEKL. The CDR3 loop spans 17 amino acids. Trimming removed 2 bases at V and 1 base at J, with 16 bases between. The DNA for the CDR3 is TGCGCCAGCAGCCAAACCTTTAAGGGGAGGCGCACAGATACGCAGTATTTT. It yields the protein CASSQTFKGRRTDTQYF.

V is TRBV7-9 and J is TRBJ2-7; TRBD2 agrees at 10 bases. This CDR3 contains 16 residues. The germline V gene has CDR1 SEHNR and CDR2 FQNEAQ (reference sequence). V shed 5 bases and J 0 bases; nucleotides not matched to a gene: 7. The CDR3 loop reads CASSPISGGNSYEQYF. In DNA form, the CDR3 reads TGTGCCAGCAGCCCTATTAGCGGGGGGAACTCCTACGAGCAGTACTTC.

A note on this clone: Its ends do not fully match the called genes, so a read error is possible. The chain combines TRBV7-9 with TRBJ2-2, with D perhaps TRBD2 (5 bases). Germline assignment: CDR1 SEHNR and CDR2 FQNEAQ (reference sequence). The CDR3 sequence is 13 residues long. CDR3 bases: TGTGCCAGCAGCACTCAGAACACCGGGAAGCTGTTTTTT. As protein: CASSTQNTGKLFF.

This rearrangement joins TRBV10-1 to TRBJ1-1; D call uncertain. This CDR3 contains 12 residues. In germline, CDR1 is WNHNN, CDR2 SYGVQD (reference sequence). The V gene lost 0 bases and the J gene lost 7 bases, with 6 bases spanning the gap. The CDR3 region has the DNA TGCGCCAGCAGTGAGTCGGCCCGTGAAGCTTTCTTT. Protein: CASSESAREAFF.

The chain is built from TRBV28 and TRBJ1-2; D possibly corresponds to TRBD1 (5 bases). The V end was cut by 4 bases, the J end by 3 bases, with 27 bases between. Germline CDR1 reads MDHEN; CDR2 reads SYDVKM. The CDR3 loop spans 19 amino acids. The CDR3 loop reads CASSSNLMDIFVVDYGYTF. DNA of the CDR3: TGTGCCAGCAGTTCGAACCTAATGGACATATTCGTCGTTGACTATGGCTACACCTTC.

This clone has more than one count but fewer than ten. The rearrangement links TRBV7-2 to TRBJ2-2, with 13 bases matching TRBD2. The junction had 8 bases not matched to a gene; V was cut back by 4 bases and J by 3 bases. This CDR3 region has 18 residues. Per the germline V gene, CDR1 is SGHTA and CDR2 is FQGNSA. The CDR3 DNA is TGTGCCAGCAGCTCCCGTGTCGGACTAGCGGGGGACACCGGGGAGCTGTTTTTT. Protein: CASSSRVGLAGDTGELFF.

The CDR3 spells CASSPPPRLTYEQYF. The DNA for the CDR3 is TGTGCCAGCAGTCCTCCGCCCAGGCTTACCTACGAGCAGTACTTC. This chain links TRBV28 with TRBJ2-7; D remains ambiguous. Germline-derived CDR1 and CDR2 are MDHEN and SYDVKM. CDR3 size: 15 residues. V was cut by 5 bases and J by 2 bases, with 16 bases left in between.

This clone has only a few counts. J is TRBJ2-3 and V is TRBV5-1; D unclear. The CDR3 is 13 residues long. The germline V and J ends were trimmed by 4 bases and 0 bases, with 6 bases remaining between them. Germline assignment: CDR1 SGHRS and CDR2 YFSETQ. DNA of the CDR3: TGCGCCAGCAGCGTCGGTAGCACAGATACGCAGTATTTT. Translation: CASSVGSTDTQYF.

The chain joins TRBV5-1 to TRBJ1-5; D gene uncertain. Germline CDR1 SGHRS, CDR2 YFSETQ. The CDR3 consists of 15 residues. V was pared by 4 bases and J by 1 base, with 12 bases between. The CDR3 here is CASSPSGISNQPQHF. In DNA form, the CDR3 reads TGCGCCAGCAGCCCGTCGGGTATCAGCAATCAGCCCCAGCATTTT.

This chain uses TRBV7-9 with TRBJ2-3; tentative D call: TRBD1 (6 bases). Germline V gene sequence: CDR1 SEHNR, CDR2 FQNEAQ (reference sequence). The CDR3 spans 14 residues. V lost 5 bases and J 1 base, leaving 10 bases between the germline ends. CDR3 in amino acids: CASSRAGGTDTQYF. In DNA, the CDR3 is TGTGCCAGCAGCCGCGCAGGGGGCACAGATACGCAGTATTTT.

The CDR3 DNA reads TGTGCCAGCAAGTATAGCGGGGGAGAGGTGCAGTACTTC. Protein product: CASKYSGGEVQYF. The chain joins TRBV6-5 to TRBJ2-7, with 9 bases lining up with TRBD2. Germline-derived CDR1 and CDR2 are MNHEY and SVGAGI. V shed 7 bases, J shed 9 bases, and the junction held 10 bases outside the gene matches. The CDR3 loop spans 13 amino acids.

The chain couples TRBV4-1 to TRBJ1-5, with TRBD1 identical over 7 bases. This CDR3 is 19 amino acids long. The V gene end was trimmed by 1 base and the J gene end by 0 bases; junction bases not matched to a gene: 12. The germline gives CDR1 MGHRA, CDR2 YSYEKL. Written as DNA, the CDR3 is TGCGCCAGCAGCCAAGGGGTCAGGGGGGAAACATATAGCAATCAGCCCCAGCATTTT. Translation: CASSQGVRGETYSNQPQHF.

V is TRBV30 and J is TRBJ1-4; 8 nucleotides line up with TRBD1. CDR1 and CDR2 (germline): GTSNPN, SVGIG (reference sequence). There are 13 residues in the CDR3. V gave up 4 bases and J gave up 8 bases; unmatched junction bases: 6. Here the CDR3 reads CAWKTGGAEKLFF. CDR3 coding DNA: TGTGCCTGGAAAACAGGGGGTGCGGAAAAACTGTTTTTT.

The gene calls are TRBV4-2 and TRBJ2-4; maybe TRBD2 (7 bases). CDR1 is LGHNA and CDR2 is YNFKEQ in the germline V gene. This CDR3 has 14 amino acids. The V end was cut by 0 bases, the J end by 6 bases, with 9 bases between. The CDR3 DNA is TGTGCCAGCAGCCAAGATGGGGGGGCAAACATTCAGTACTTC. It translates to CASSQDGGANIQYF.

The chain is built from TRBV9 and TRBJ2-6; D not certain. The CDR3 runs to 15 residues. Germline V gene lookup returns CDR1 SGDLS and CDR2 YYNGEE. Trimming shortened V by 3 bases and J by 0 bases, and 7 bases separated the two germline ends. The CDR3 loop is CASSDVASGANVLTF. CDR3 DNA: TGTGCCAGCAGCGACGTGGCCTCTGGGGCCAACGTCCTGACTTTC.

J is TRBJ2-1 and V is TRBV29-1, with 14 bases fitting TRBD2. Germline V CDR1 and CDR2: SQVTM, ANQGSEA. CDR3 size: 16 residues. Trimming cost V 0 bases and J 7 bases; bases outside gene matches: 5. The CDR3 is CSVEDRGLAGGNEQFF. CDR3 coding DNA: TGCAGCGTTGAAGATCGCGGACTAGCGGGGGGTAATGAGCAGTTCTTC.